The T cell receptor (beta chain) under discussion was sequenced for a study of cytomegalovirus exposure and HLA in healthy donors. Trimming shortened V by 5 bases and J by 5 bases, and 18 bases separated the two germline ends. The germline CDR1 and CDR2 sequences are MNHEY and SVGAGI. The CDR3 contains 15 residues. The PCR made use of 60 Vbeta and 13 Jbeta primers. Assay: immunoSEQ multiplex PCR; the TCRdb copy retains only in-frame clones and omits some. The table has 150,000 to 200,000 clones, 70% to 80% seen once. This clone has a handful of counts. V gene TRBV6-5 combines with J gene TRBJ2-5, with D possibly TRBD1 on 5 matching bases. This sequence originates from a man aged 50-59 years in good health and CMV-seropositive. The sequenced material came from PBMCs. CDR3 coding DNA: TGTGCCAGCAGTCCAGAGGCAGGGTTCCGCGAGACCCAGTACTTC. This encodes CASSPEAGFRETQYF.